Detailed here is one T cell receptor beta chain. In germline, CDR1 is MDHEN, CDR2 SYDVKM. V lost 5 bases, J lost 7 bases, and 13 bases stayed unmatched. The CDR3 extends over 16 amino acids. Authors' data handling: It was from reference gene primer amplification that nucleated cell counts were estimated. Data came from immunoSEQ multiplex PCR; TCRdb stores just in-frame clones and leaves some out. That table gives V, J and clone size, and the DNA gave D and trimming. The data contain some 120,000 clones, approximately 90% of them singletons. The data were obtained in a study of blood T cell repertoires in COVID-19. Study-level background: Samples of COVID-19 (acute and convalescent) were obtained from the United States, Italy and Spain. PBMCs, B-cell-depleted T cells, or T cells were the source of the cDNA or gDNA that made up the material.

This receptor was identified in an elderly woman with acute or convalescent COVID-19. This rearrangement joins TRBV28 to TRBJ2-1; 8 bases are shared with TRBD2. Material: peripheral blood. This chain's CDR3 is CASSPRMAGGSNEQFF. CDR3 coding DNA: TGTGCCAGCAGTCCCCGGATGGCGGGAGGATCAAATGAGCAGTTCTTC. Combining the CDR3 with reference TRBV28 and TRBJ2-1 gives the whole variable domain DVKVTQSSRYLVKRTGEKVFLECVQDMDHENMFWYRQDPGLGLRLIYFSYDVKMKEKGDIPEGYSVSREKKERFSLILESASTNQTSMYLCASSPRMAGGSNEQFFGPGTRLTVL.